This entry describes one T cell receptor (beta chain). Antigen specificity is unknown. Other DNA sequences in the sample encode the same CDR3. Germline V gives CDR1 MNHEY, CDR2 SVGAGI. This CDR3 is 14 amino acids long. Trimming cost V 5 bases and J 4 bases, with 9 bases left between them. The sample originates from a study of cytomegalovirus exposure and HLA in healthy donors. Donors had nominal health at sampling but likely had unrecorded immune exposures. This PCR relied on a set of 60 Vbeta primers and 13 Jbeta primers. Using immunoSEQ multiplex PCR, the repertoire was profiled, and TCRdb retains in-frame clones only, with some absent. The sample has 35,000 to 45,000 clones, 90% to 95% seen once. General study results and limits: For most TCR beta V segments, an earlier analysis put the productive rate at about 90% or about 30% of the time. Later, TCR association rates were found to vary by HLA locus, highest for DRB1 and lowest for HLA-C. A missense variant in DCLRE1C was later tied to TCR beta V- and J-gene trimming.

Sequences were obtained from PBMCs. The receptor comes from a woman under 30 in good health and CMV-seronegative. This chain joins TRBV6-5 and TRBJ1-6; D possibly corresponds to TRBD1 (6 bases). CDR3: CASSKQGYNSPLHF. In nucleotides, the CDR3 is TGTGCCAGCAGTAAACAGGGATATAATTCACCCCTCCACTTT.